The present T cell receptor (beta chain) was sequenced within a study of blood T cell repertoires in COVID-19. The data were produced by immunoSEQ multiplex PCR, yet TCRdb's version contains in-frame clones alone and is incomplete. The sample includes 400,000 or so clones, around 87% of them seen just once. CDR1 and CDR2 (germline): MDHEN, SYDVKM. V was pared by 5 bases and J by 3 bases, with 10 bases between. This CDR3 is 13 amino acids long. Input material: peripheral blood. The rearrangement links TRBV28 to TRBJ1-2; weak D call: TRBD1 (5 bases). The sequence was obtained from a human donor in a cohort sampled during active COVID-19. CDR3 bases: TGTGCCAGCAGTCTACAGGATTACTATGGCTACACCTTC. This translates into CASSLQDYYGYTF.